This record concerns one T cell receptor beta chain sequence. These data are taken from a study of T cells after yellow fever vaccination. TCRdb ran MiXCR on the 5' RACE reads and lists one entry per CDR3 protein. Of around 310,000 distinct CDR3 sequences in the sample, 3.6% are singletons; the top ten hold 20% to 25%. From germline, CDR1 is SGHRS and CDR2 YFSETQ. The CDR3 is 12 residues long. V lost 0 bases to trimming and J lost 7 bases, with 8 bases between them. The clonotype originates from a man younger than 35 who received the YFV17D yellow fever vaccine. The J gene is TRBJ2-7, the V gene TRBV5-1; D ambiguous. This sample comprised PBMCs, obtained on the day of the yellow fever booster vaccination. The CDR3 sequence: CASSLDPREQYF. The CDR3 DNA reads TGCGCCAGCAGCTTGGACCCCCGGGAGCAGTACTTC.